This T cell receptor beta chain came from a study of T cell changes during pregnancy in multiple sclerosis. Germline CDR1 reads SNHLY; CDR2 reads FYNNEI. CDR3 length equals 16 residues. With 4 bases clipped from V and 0 bases from J, the junction kept 4 bases outside the gene matches. Assay: immunoSEQ multiplex PCR; the TCRdb copy retains only in-frame clones and omits some. The sample includes over 50,000 clones, approximately 85% of them seen just once. V and J are TRBV2 and TRBJ2-2; the match to TRBD2 covers 8 bases. The sequences come from peripheral blood, collected in the first trimester of pregnancy. The TCR sequence derives from a female donor with multiple sclerosis, enrolled in a pregnancy study. In DNA form, the CDR3 reads TGTGCCAGCAGTGGCTTAGCGGGGCCGAACACCGGGGAGCTGTTTTTT. Its protein product is CASSGLAGPNTGELFF.